Below, 23 T cell receptor beta chains from the same sample are listed, as sequenced in a study of cytomegalovirus exposure and HLA in healthy donors. The PCR used 60 Vbeta and 13 Jbeta primers. This table comes from immunoSEQ multiplex PCR, and its TCRdb copy is limited to in-frame clones, with some not included. The data contain roughly 190,000 clones, around 77% of them seen just once; the ten biggest clones take up around 3.2%. The sequencing sample was made of PBMCs. The receptors shown here come from a female donor in good health and CMV-seronegative.

The CDR3, as DNA: TGTGCCATCAGTGAGTCACTGGGGGGGGAGGATATTGTTCGGCCCCAGCATTTT. This encodes CAISESLGGEDIVRPQHF. The V call is TRBV10-3, the J call TRBJ1-5, with a tentative D call TRBD1 (5 bases). The CDR3 has 18 residues. Trimming removed 0 bases at V and 9 bases at J, with 24 bases between. Germline V gives CDR1 ENHRY, CDR2 SYGVKD.

This rearrangement joins TRBV19 to TRBJ1-1; 8 bases match TRBD1. CDR3 length: 16 residues. Germline trimming cut 4 bases from V and 1 base from J; bases unmatched to any gene: 8. The germline V gene has CDR1 LNHDA and CDR2 SQIVND (reference sequence). The CDR3, as DNA: TGTGCCAGTAGTACCACCCGGACAGGGTGGAACACTGAAGCTTTCTTT. Protein product: CASSTTRTGWNTEAFF.

This clone was recorded only once. The rearrangement links TRBV19 to TRBJ1-4; no firm D call. The ends were cut back, 8 bases at V and 2 bases at J, with 18 bases in the middle. Germline V gene sequence: CDR1 LNHDA, CDR2 SQIVND (reference sequence). The length of the CDR3 is 16 residues. The CDR3 protein is CASFGEGAPTNEKLFF. The CDR3 nucleotides are TGTGCCAGTTTCGGGGAGGGTGCTCCGACTAATGAAAAACTGTTTTTT.

This clone was recorded a few times. V gene TRBV29-1 combines with J gene TRBJ2-3; 16 bases fit TRBD2. This CDR3 comprises 16 residues. Germline CDR1 SQVTM, CDR2 ANQGSEA. Trimming cost V 7 bases and J 4 bases; bases outside gene matches: 8. In DNA, the CDR3 is TGCAGCGCCGGGACTAGCGGGAGGGTTAGCCCAGATACGCAGTATTTT. This codes for CSAGTSGRVSPDTQYF.

The V gene is TRBV6-6, the J gene TRBJ1-1; weak D call: TRBD1 (6 bases). V was pared by 0 bases and J by 0 bases, with 8 bases between. The V gene's germline CDR1 is MNHNY and CDR2 SVGAGI (reference sequence). The CDR3 covers 15 residues. The CDR3 protein is CASSYSDSMNTEAFF. The CDR3 DNA is TGTGCCAGCAGTTACTCGGACAGTATGAACACTGAAGCTTTCTTT.

The V call is TRBV7-2, the J call TRBJ2-7, with TRBD2 matching 9 bases. The CDR3 has 17 residues. V gave up 5 bases and J gave up 3 bases; unmatched junction bases: 14. Germline CDR1 SGHTA, CDR2 FQGNSA. CDR3 nucleotide sequence: TGTGCCAGCAGCCCTAGCGGGGAGCGGCACGCATTCTACGAGCAGTACTTC. It specifies CASSPSGERHAFYEQYF.

This chain connects TRBV5-1 to TRBJ1-1; D ambiguous. The CDR3 loop spans 15 amino acids. Germline loops: CDR1 SGHRS, CDR2 YFSETQ. The V gene lost 0 bases and the J gene lost 4 bases, with 13 bases spanning the gap. CDR3: CASSLADTGGTEAFF. The DNA for the CDR3 is TGCGCCAGCAGCTTGGCCGATACGGGTGGCACTGAAGCTTTCTTT.

V usage is TRBV5-1 and J usage is TRBJ1-5; D uncertain. CDR3 length: 15 residues. V was shortened by 2 bases and J by 4 bases, with 13 bases between the two germline ends. From germline, CDR1 is SGHRS and CDR2 YFSETQ. DNA for the CDR3: TGCGCCAGCAGCTTTGCCTCTGACGGGAATCAGCCCCAGCATTTT. Translating it yields CASSFASDGNQPQHF.

J is TRBJ1-1 and V is TRBV7-8; D is unclear. Germline values: CDR1 SGHVS, CDR2 FQNEAQ. Trimming pared 1 base from V and 0 bases from J, leaving 12 bases between. This CDR3 spans 16 amino acids. The CDR3 reads CASSLEVGRMNTEAFF. The CDR3 DNA follows: TGTGCCAGCAGCTTAGAAGTGGGCAGAATGAACACTGAAGCTTTCTTT. Full variable domain (missing parts from reference TRBV7-8 and TRBJ1-1): GAGVSQSPRYKVAKRGQDVALRCDPISGHVSLFWYQQALGQGPEFLTYFQNEAQLDKSGLPSDRFFAERPEGSVSTLKIQRTQQEDSAVYLCASSLEVGRMNTEAFFGQGTRLTVV.

This chain links TRBV5-4 with TRBJ1-2, with unresolved D. The germline gives CDR1 SGHNT, CDR2 YYREEE (reference sequence). The CDR3 extends over 15 amino acids. Trimming shortened V by 4 bases and J by 2 bases, and 15 bases separated the two germline ends. In DNA form, the CDR3 reads TGTGCCAGCAGCCGAGGCGGTCAAAGGAACTATGGCTACACCTTC. It codes for CASSRGGQRNYGYTF.

This chain uses TRBV5-1 with TRBJ2-1; TRBD2 aligns across 7 bases. The V gene's germline CDR1 is SGHRS and CDR2 YFSETQ. The V and J ends lost 0 bases and 12 bases, in that order; junction bases with no gene match: 6. The CDR3 is 13 residues long. CDR3 region: CASSLAEAGSQFF. CDR3 coding DNA: TGCGCCAGCAGCTTGGCCGAAGCGGGATCGCAGTTCTTC.

Regarding this clone: This same CDR3 is encoded by further DNA sequences in the sample. The V gene is TRBV7-2, the J gene TRBJ2-1; 9 nucleotides match TRBD2. Germline CDR1 is SGHTA and CDR2 is FQGNSA. The CDR3 covers 18 residues. J lost 5 bases, V lost 2 bases, and 13 bases had no gene match. DNA for the CDR3: TGTGCCAGCAGCTTAAACAGTGCGGCGGGGGGGAGGGACAATGAGCAGTTCTTC. It encodes CASSLNSAAGGRDNEQFF.

V and J are TRBV2 and TRBJ1-5; D is ambiguous. V lost 3 bases and J lost 4, with 7 bases in between. Germline assignment: CDR1 SNHLY and CDR2 FYNNEI. The CDR3 spans 13 residues. CDR3 in DNA: TGTGCCAGCAGTGATCCCGGGAATCAGCCCCAGCATTTT. Amino acid sequence: CASSDPGNQPQHF.

V usage is TRBV4-3 and J usage is TRBJ1-2; D unresolved. Germline V CDR1 and CDR2: LGHNA, YSLEER. Trimming removed 3 bases at V and 7 bases at J, with 15 bases between. This CDR3 has 14 amino acids. The DNA for the CDR3 is TGCGCCAGCAGCCATTCTAGAATTTTGGGTGGCTACACCTTC. Its translation is CASSHSRILGGYTF.

This clone showed up just a few times. The chain recombines TRBV28 with TRBJ1-1; D is undetermined. The germline V gene has CDR1 MDHEN and CDR2 SYDVKM. This CDR3 contains 14 residues. V was shortened by 1 base and J by 5 bases, with 11 bases between the two germline ends. Here the CDR3 DNA reads TGTGCCAGCAGTTTATCAGGCCCCCGGACTGAAGCTTTCTTT. This encodes CASSLSGPRTEAFF.

The genes are TRBV27 and TRBJ1-1; D gene ambiguous. V lost 6 bases and J lost 10, with 15 bases in between. Germline assignment: CDR1 MNHEY and CDR2 SMNVEV (reference sequence). The CDR3 runs to 12 residues. This CDR3 is CASSPGPNGAFF. The CDR3, as DNA: TGTGCCAGCAGCCCGGGTCCCAACGGAGCTTTCTTT.

The V and J genes are TRBV5-1 and TRBJ2-3, with TRBD1 identical over 10 bases. The trim removed 3 bases at V and 4 bases at J, leaving 5 bases unmatched. This CDR3 is 15 amino acids long. CDR1 and CDR2 (germline): SGHRS, YFSETQ. CDR3 in amino acids: CASSSSGTGADTQYF. DNA of the CDR3: TGCGCCAGCAGCTCATCCGGGACAGGGGCAGATACGCAGTATTTT.

The rearrangement links TRBV5-1 to TRBJ2-5; TRBD2 aligns across 11 bases. The CDR3 is 18 residues long. CDR1 and CDR2 (germline): SGHRS, YFSETQ. V trimming: 4 bases; J trimming: 1 base; junction bases outside the gene matches: 12. DNA of the CDR3: TGCGCCAGCAGCCGCCTAATTGGTAGCGGGGGGGGCCAAGAGACCCAGTACTTC. This translates into CASSRLIGSGGGQETQYF.

V gene TRBV29-1 combines with J gene TRBJ1-1, with 10 bases fitting TRBD1. In germline, CDR1 is SQVTM, CDR2 ANQGSEA. The CDR3 length is 14 residues. V was clipped by 7 bases and J by 0 bases; unmatched bases: 5. CDR3 bases: TGCAGCGCCGACAGGGGGCAAATGAACACTGAAGCTTTCTTT. Translated, it gives CSADRGQMNTEAFF.

The gene calls are TRBV28 and TRBJ1-1; D possibly corresponds to TRBD1 (5 bases). CDR1 and CDR2 (germline): MDHEN, SYDVKM. Trimming left V 5 bases short and J 1 base short, with 11 bases between. This CDR3 is 14 amino acids long. CDR3 nucleotide sequence: TGTGCCAGCAGTGGTGAGACAGCGAACACTGAAGCTTTCTTT. Translated: CASSGETANTEAFF.

V and J are TRBV11-1 and TRBJ2-4; TRBD1 might be the D (6 bases). This CDR3 region has 14 residues. V was pared by 2 bases and J by 7 bases, with 12 bases between. Looked up from germline, CDR1 is SGHAT and CDR2 is FQDESV (reference sequence). CDR3 residues: CASSLLGQGNIQYF. The CDR3 nucleotides read TGTGCCAGCAGCTTACTCGGGCAGGGGAACATTCAGTACTTC.

This chain connects TRBV13 to TRBJ2-3, with TRBD2 matching over 10 bases. This CDR3 region has 17 residues. Germline CDR1 PRHDT, CDR2 FYEKMQ (reference sequence). V shed 4 bases, J shed 2 bases, and the junction held 9 bases outside the gene matches. The CDR3 nucleotides read TGTGCCAGCAGCTCTAGCGGGGGTTTCACAAACACAGATACGCAGTATTTT. Its protein is CASSSSGGFTNTDTQYF.

This chain connects TRBV5-5 to TRBJ2-7; 8 nucleotides match TRBD1. Trimming cost V 4 bases and J 1 base; bases outside gene matches: 10. Germline assignment: CDR1 SGHKS and CDR2 YYEKEE (reference sequence). The CDR3 runs to 16 residues. CDR3 residues: CASSPLTDRGSYEQYF. CDR3 coding DNA: TGTGCCAGCAGCCCACTCACCGACAGGGGATCCTACGAGCAGTACTTC.